One sample yielded the 9 T cell receptor beta chains listed below, sequenced in a study of cytomegalovirus exposure and HLA in healthy donors. PCR was performed using 60 Vbeta and 13 Jbeta primers. Assay: immunoSEQ multiplex PCR; the TCRdb copy retains only in-frame clones and omits some. The table records more than 80,000 clones, around 75% of them present only once. The sequenced material came from PBMCs. Receptor source: a man aged 40-55 years in good health and CMV-seronegative.

This clone was seen a few times. This rearrangement joins TRBV4-1 to TRBJ2-3, with TRBD2 matching 8 bases. The ends lost 3 bases at V and 6 bases at J; junction bases unmatched: 8. Per the germline V gene, CDR1 is MGHRA and CDR2 is YSYEKL. The CDR3 loop spans 15 amino acids. CDR3 in DNA: TGCGCCAGCAGCCAGCAACGGGGGGGCCGGGATACGCAGTATTTT. It is translated as CASSQQRGGRDTQYF.

The rearrangement joins TRBV19 to TRBJ2-5, with 9 bases lining up with TRBD2. CDR1 is LNHDA, CDR2 SQIVND, per germline (reference sequence). The trim removed 4 bases at V and 4 bases at J, leaving 4 bases unmatched. CDR3 length: 14 residues. The CDR3 loop is CASSRLAAAETQYF. In DNA, the CDR3 is TGTGCCAGTAGTAGACTAGCGGCGGCAGAGACCCAGTACTTC.

In its sample, this clone was seen a few times. The gene calls are TRBV2 and TRBJ2-5; possible D gene TRBD2, 5 bases. CDR1 is SNHLY and CDR2 is FYNNEI in the germline V gene. This CDR3 is 16 amino acids long. V was clipped by 5 bases and J by 2 bases, with 18 bases between them. CDR3 DNA: TGTGCCAGCAGTAAACCCATGACCGGGGATCAAGAGACCCAGTACTTC. Translation gives CASSKPMTGDQETQYF.

V usage is TRBV18 and J usage is TRBJ1-5, with TRBD1 matching 8 bases. The V segment lost 3 bases and the J segment 1 base; nucleotides outside the gene matches: 2. The CDR3 runs to 15 residues. Germline CDR1 KGHSH, CDR2 LQKENI. The CDR3 spells CASSPGQGSNQPQHF. The CDR3 bases are TGTGCCAGCTCACCCGGACAGGGCAGCAATCAGCCCCAGCATTTT.

This chain joins TRBV7-8 and TRBJ2-3; possible D gene TRBD1, 5 bases. The CDR3 has 15 amino acids. Trimming removed 1 base at V and 11 bases at J, with 19 bases between. CDR1 is SGHVS and CDR2 is FQNEAQ in the germline V gene. DNA of the CDR3: TGTGCCAGCAGCTTAGGGGGCACTGCAAATTCAAGGCAGTATTTT. This gives the protein CASSLGGTANSRQYF.

The CDR3 DNA is TGTGCCAGCAGCTTATTCGGGGTTGGCTACACCTTC. It translates to CASSLFGVGYTF. The genes are TRBV11-2 and TRBJ1-2; D remains unclear. CDR1 and CDR2 from the germline V gene are SGHAT and FQNNGV. The CDR3 length is 12 residues. Trimming stripped 2 bases from V and 7 bases from J, with 8 bases between.

The chain carries TRBV19 and TRBJ1-1; 10 positions match TRBD1. CDR3 length: 14 residues. Germline CDR1 LNHDA, CDR2 SQIVND (reference sequence). J gave up 3 bases and V 8 bases, and 6 bases lay outside the gene matches. CDR3 sequence (DNA): TGTGCCAGTTCCAGGGGACAGGGGTACACTGAAGCTTTCTTT. It encodes CASSRGQGYTEAFF.

The V and J genes are TRBV7-9 and TRBJ2-2; perhaps TRBD2 as D (7 bases). The CDR3 has 16 amino acids. The V end was cut by 2 bases, the J end by 2 bases, with 12 bases between. Germline V gene lookup returns CDR1 SEHNR and CDR2 FQNEAQ (reference sequence). CDR3: CASSLRGGPNTGELFF. CDR3 DNA sequence: TGTGCCAGCAGCTTAAGGGGGGGGCCCAACACCGGGGAGCTGTTTTTT.

V and J are TRBV4-1 and TRBJ1-5, with TRBD1 matching 8 bases. The J segment lost 6 bases and the V segment lost 3 bases, leaving 7 bases of the junction unmatched. The CDR3 totals 15 residues. Germline CDR1 is MGHRA and CDR2 is YSYEKL. The CDR3 nucleotides are TGCGCCAGCAGCCACGGACAGGGAGGGAGTCAGCCCCAGCATTTT. Translation: CASSHGQGGSQPQHF.